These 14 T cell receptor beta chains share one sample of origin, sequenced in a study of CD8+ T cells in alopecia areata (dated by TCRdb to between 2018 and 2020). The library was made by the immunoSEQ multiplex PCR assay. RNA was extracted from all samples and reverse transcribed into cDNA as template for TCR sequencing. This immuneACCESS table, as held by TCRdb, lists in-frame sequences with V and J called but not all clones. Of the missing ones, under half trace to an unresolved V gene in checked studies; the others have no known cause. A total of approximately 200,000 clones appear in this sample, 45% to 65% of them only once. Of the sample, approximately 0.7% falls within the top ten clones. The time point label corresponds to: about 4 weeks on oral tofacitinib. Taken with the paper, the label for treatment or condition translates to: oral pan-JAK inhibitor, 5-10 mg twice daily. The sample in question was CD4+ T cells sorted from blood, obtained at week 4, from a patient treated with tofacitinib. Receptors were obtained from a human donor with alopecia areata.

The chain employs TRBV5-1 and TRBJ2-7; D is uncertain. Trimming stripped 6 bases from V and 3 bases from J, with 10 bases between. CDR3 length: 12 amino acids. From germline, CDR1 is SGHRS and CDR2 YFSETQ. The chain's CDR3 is CASMNENYEQYF. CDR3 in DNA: TGCGCCAGCATGAACGAGAACTACGAGCAGTACTTC.

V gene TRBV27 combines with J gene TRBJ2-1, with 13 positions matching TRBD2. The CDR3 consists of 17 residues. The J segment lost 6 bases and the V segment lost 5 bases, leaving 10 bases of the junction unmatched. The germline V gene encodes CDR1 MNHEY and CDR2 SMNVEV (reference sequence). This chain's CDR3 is CASSIRGTSGILNEQFF. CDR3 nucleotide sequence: TGTGCCAGCAGTATCCGCGGGACTAGCGGGATCCTCAATGAGCAGTTCTTC.

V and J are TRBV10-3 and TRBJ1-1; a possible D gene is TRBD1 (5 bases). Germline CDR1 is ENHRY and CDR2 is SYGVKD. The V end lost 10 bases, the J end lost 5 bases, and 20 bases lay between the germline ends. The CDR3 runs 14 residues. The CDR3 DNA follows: TGTGCCACTCAAACTGCAGGGAAGGGGACTGAAGCTTTCTTT. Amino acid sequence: CATQTAGKGTEAFF.

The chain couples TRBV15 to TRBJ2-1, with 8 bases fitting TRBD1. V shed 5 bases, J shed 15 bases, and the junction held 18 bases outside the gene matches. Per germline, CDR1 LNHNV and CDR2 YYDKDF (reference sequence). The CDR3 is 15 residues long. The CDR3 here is CATSPGQGRVAWAFF. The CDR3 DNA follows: TGTGCCACCAGCCCTGGACAGGGTAGGGTTGCGTGGGCGTTCTTC. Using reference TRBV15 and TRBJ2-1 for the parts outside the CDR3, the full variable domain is DAMVIQNPRYQVTQFGKPVTLSCSQTLNHNVMYWYQQKSSQAPKLLFHYYDKDFNNEADTPDNFQSRRPNTSFCFLDIRSPGLGDTAMYLCATSPGQGRVAWAFFGPGTRLTVL.

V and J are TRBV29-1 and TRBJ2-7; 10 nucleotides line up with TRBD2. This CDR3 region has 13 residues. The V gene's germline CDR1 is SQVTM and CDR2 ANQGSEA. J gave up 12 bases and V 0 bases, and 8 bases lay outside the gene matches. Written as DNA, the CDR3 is TGCAGCGTTGAAGACGTTACCGGGACTAGCGCGTACTTC. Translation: CSVEDVTGTSAYF.

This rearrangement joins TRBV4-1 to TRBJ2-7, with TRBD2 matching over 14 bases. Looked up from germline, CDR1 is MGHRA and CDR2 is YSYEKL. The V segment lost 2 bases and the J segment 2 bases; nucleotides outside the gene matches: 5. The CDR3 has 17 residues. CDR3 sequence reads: CASSQPTSGRETYEQYF. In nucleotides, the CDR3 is TGCGCCAGCAGCCAACCGACTAGCGGGAGGGAGACCTACGAGCAGTACTTC.

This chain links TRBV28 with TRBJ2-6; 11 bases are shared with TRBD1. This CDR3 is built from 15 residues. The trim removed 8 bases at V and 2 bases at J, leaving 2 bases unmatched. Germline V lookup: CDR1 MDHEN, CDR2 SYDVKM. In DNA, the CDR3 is TGTGCCAGCGGACAGGGGGCGGCTGGGGCCAACGTCCTGACTTTC. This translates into CASGQGAAGANVLTF.

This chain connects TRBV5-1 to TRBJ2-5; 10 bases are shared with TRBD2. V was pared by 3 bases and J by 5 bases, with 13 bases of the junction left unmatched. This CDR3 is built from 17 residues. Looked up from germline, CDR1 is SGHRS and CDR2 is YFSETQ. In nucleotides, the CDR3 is TGCGCCAGCAGCTCACGCGGGACTAGCGCAGATGGGGAGACCCAGTACTTC. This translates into CASSSRGTSADGETQYF.

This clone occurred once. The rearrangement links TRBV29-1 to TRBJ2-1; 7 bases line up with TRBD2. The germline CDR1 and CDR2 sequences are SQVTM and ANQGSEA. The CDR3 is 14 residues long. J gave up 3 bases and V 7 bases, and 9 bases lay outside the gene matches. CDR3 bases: TGCAGCGGAGGGGAGGGCGAGTTCTACAATGAGCAGTTCTTC. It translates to CSGGEGEFYNEQFF.

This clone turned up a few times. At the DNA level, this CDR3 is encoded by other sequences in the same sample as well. The CDR3 nucleotides read TGCAGCGTTGGGGCCGAGACCCAGTACTTC. Protein: CSVGAETQYF. The chain combines TRBV29-1 with TRBJ2-5; D remains unclear. The CDR3 covers 10 residues. Trimming stripped 4 bases from V and 5 bases from J, with 5 bases between. Germline V gives CDR1 SQVTM, CDR2 ANQGSEA.

The CDR3 bases are TGTGCCAGCAGCTCATCGGGGGGGACGAACACCGGGGAGCTGTTTTTT. This codes for CASSSSGGTNTGELFF. The rearrangement uses TRBV7-9 and TRBJ2-2, with 8 bases lining up with TRBD2. In germline, CDR1 is SEHNR, CDR2 FQNEAQ (reference sequence). The CDR3 covers 16 residues. Unmatched junction bases numbered 4, after V lost 4 bases and J lost 0 bases.

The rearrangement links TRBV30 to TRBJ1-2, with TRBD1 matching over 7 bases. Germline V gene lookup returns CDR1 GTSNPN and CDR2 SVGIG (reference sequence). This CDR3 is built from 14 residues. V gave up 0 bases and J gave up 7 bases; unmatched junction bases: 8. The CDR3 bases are TGTGCCTGGAGTGTACGGGTCCAGGGGGTTGGCTACACCTTC. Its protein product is CAWSVRVQGVGYTF. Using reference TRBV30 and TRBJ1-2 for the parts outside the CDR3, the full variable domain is SQTIHQWPATLVQPVGSPLSLECTVEGTSNPNLYWYRQAAGRGLQLLFYSVGIGQISSEVPQNLSASRPQDRQFILSSKKLLLSDSGFYLCAWSVRVQGVGYTFGSGTRLTVV.

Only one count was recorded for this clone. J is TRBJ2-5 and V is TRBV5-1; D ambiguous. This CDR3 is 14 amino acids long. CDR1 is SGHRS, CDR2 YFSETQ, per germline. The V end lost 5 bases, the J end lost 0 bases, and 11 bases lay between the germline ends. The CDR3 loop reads CASRGWRYQETQYF. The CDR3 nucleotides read TGCGCCAGCAGGGGGTGGCGGTACCAAGAGACCCAGTACTTC.

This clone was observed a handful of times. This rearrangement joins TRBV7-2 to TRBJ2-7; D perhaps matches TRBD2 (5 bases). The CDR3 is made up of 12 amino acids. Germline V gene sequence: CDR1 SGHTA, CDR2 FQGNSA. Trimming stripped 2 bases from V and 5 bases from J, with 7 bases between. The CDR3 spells CASSLTGNEQYF. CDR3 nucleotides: TGTGCCAGCAGCTTAACCGGGAACGAGCAGTACTTC.